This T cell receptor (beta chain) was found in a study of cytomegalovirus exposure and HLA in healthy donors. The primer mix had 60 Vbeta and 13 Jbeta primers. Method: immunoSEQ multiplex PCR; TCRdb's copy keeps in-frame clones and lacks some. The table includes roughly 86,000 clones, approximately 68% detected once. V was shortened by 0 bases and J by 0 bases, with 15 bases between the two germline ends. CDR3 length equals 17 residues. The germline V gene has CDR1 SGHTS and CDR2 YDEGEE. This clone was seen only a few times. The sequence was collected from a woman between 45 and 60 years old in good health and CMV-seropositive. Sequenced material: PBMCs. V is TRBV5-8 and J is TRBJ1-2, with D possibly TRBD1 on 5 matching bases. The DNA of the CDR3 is TGTGCCAGCAGCTTGGGAGGGAGGGGCCCAGCTAACTATGGCTACACCTTC. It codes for CASSLGGRGPANYGYTF.